This T cell receptor beta chain was identified during a study of blood T cell repertoires in COVID-19. Study information: Donors in the United States, Italy and Spain gave samples during acute or convalescent COVID-19.

The CDR3 has 14 residues. Germline assignment: CDR1 LNHDA and CDR2 SQIVND (reference sequence). Deletions cut 9 bases from V and 3 bases from J, with 15 bases between. In the authors' workflow: Quantification of nucleated cells was approximated via reference gene primer amplification. Sequencing used immunoSEQ multiplex PCR; TCRdb keeps in-frame clones, though not all of them. That table gives V, J and clone size, and the DNA gave D and trimming. The sample holds roughly 78,000 clones, roughly 90% seen once. The chain uses TRBV19 and TRBJ2-1; no definite D call. The clonotype comes from a man in his 60s with acute or convalescent COVID-19. The sequenced sample was peripheral blood. CDR3 coding DNA: TGTGCCAGCGGAAAGACTGGCGGCTACAATGAGCAGTTCTTC. Translated: CASGKTGGYNEQFF.